The T cell receptor beta chain under discussion was sequenced for a study of T cell changes during pregnancy in multiple sclerosis. The trim removed 10 bases at V and 2 bases at J, leaving 13 bases unmatched. Looked up from germline, CDR1 is SNHLY and CDR2 is FYNNEI. The CDR3 has 15 residues. Produced via immunoSEQ multiplex PCR; TCRdb's table is partial and in-frame only. This table has around 62,000 clones, 90% appearing once. Sequenced here: peripheral blood, sampled in the third trimester of pregnancy. V is TRBV2 and J is TRBJ1-2, with 7 bases identical to TRBD1. This clonotype was obtained from a female donor with multiple sclerosis, enrolled in a pregnancy study. The CDR3 coding sequence is TGTGCCAAGGGTGGCCCGGGACAGCTAAACTATGGCTACACCTTC. Translated: CAKGGPGQLNYGYTF.